Below, 30 T cell receptor beta chains from the same sample are listed, as sequenced in a study of blood T cell repertoires in COVID-19. TCRdb keeps only in-frame clones here, not all; method: immunoSEQ multiplex PCR. Seen here are 220,000 or so clones, 90% observed once, and the top ten hold over 12%. Input material: PBMCs or T cells enriched from blood (not recorded which). All receptors derive from a man younger than 45 who had been exposed to COVID-19.

The genes are TRBV4-2 and TRBJ1-5; 8 positions agree with TRBD1. The V gene end was trimmed by 2 bases and the J gene end by 4 bases; junction bases not matched to a gene: 7. The CDR3 is made up of 16 amino acids. Germline CDR1 reads LGHNA; CDR2 reads YNFKEQ. CDR3 protein: CASSQTRQGFNQPQHF. CDR3 nucleotides: TGTGCCAGCAGCCAAACCAGACAGGGGTTTAATCAGCCCCAGCATTTT.

The rearrangement joins TRBV5-6 to TRBJ2-7, with a weak D call TRBD1 (7 bases). Germline V gene lookup returns CDR1 SGHDT and CDR2 YYEEEE. The CDR3 loop spans 15 amino acids. V shed 4 bases and J shed 4 bases, with 18 bases lying between them. DNA of the CDR3: TGTGCCAGCAGCGGAGGGCCGGGACAGAAATACGAGCAGTACTTC. Protein sequence: CASSGGPGQKYEQYF.

The chain is built from TRBV9 and TRBJ1-6, with TRBD1 matching over 7 bases. The germline gives CDR1 SGDLS, CDR2 YYNGEE. The CDR3 is made up of 14 amino acids. V trimming: 3 bases; J trimming: 5 bases; junction bases outside the gene matches: 2. CDR3 loop: CASSATGNNSPLHF. CDR3 nucleotides: TGTGCCAGCAGCGCGACAGGGAATAATTCACCCCTCCACTTT.

This clone came up many times. This chain joins TRBV10-2 and TRBJ2-4; 10 positions match TRBD2. Germline V gene sequence: CDR1 WSHSY, CDR2 SAAADI. V trimming: 0 bases; J trimming: 6 bases; junction bases outside the gene matches: 5. The CDR3 contains 16 residues. The CDR3 is CASSESAGGPVNIQYF. Here the CDR3 DNA reads TGCGCCAGCAGTGAGTCAGCGGGGGGGCCTGTAAACATTCAGTACTTC.

This rearrangement joins TRBV19 to TRBJ1-4, with D perhaps TRBD1 (6 bases). This CDR3 is 14 amino acids long. Germline CDR1 LNHDA, CDR2 SQIVND (reference sequence). The germline V and J ends were trimmed by 6 bases and 5 bases, with 13 bases remaining between them. The CDR3 spells CASRPTGGNEKLFF. As DNA, the CDR3 is TGTGCCAGTAGACCGACAGGCGGCAATGAAAAACTGTTTTTT.

The rearrangement joins TRBV11-3 to TRBJ2-5, with a tentative D call TRBD1 (5 bases). V was shortened by 1 base and J by 5 bases, with 14 bases between the two germline ends. The CDR3 totals 15 residues. Germline lookup yields CDR1 SGHNT and CDR2 YENEEA. The CDR3 loop is CASSLGWAGLETQYF. CDR3 sequence (DNA): TGTGCCAGCAGCTTAGGATGGGCAGGGCTGGAGACCCAGTACTTC.

To note about this clone: Other DNA sequences in the same sample also yield this CDR3. DNA of the CDR3: TGTGCCAGCAGCCAAGGACAGGGAGGCCAGCCCCAGCATTTT. Encoded protein: CASSQGQGGQPQHF. The chain employs TRBV3-1 (or the pseudogene TRBV3-2) and TRBJ1-5; 7 bases fit TRBD1. The germline gives CDR1 LGHDT, CDR2 YNNKEL (reference sequence). Trimming cost V 1 base and J 7 bases; bases outside gene matches: 4. The CDR3 length is 14 residues.

This clone showed up just once. The genes are TRBV19 and TRBJ1-1, with 11 bases aligning to TRBD1. CDR3 length: 17 residues. V lost 4 bases, J lost 4 bases, and 11 bases stayed unmatched. CDR1 and CDR2 from the germline V gene are LNHDA and SQIVND (reference sequence). CDR3 DNA: TGTGCCAGTAGTAGAAAGAATCCGGGACAGGGGGTCACTGAAGCTTTCTTT. Amino acids: CASSRKNPGQGVTEAFF.

This clone occurred once. This chain connects TRBV4-2 to TRBJ1-3, with D possibly TRBD1 on 6 matching bases. This CDR3 region has 16 residues. Deletions cut 3 bases from V and 0 bases from J, with 12 bases between. Germline V gene data show CDR1 as LGHNA and CDR2 as YNFKEQ. The CDR3 region has the DNA TGTGCCAGCAGCCAGTCGACAGGACCCTCTGGAAACACCATATATTTT. Translation: CASSQSTGPSGNTIYF.

The chain combines TRBV6-6 with TRBJ1-1; tentatively, D is TRBD1 (5 bases). V lost 6 bases and J 5 bases, leaving 16 bases between the germline ends. CDR1 is MNHNY, CDR2 SVGAGI, per germline (reference sequence). CDR3 size: 14 residues. The CDR3 here is CASSYVAGRTEAFF. In DNA, the CDR3 is TGTGCCAGCAGCTACGTGGCAGGGAGGACTGAAGCTTTCTTT.

The CDR3 nucleotides read TGCGCCAGCACCCTAAGGGAGGGGCAGGGGTATGGCTACACCTTC. Translation: CASTLREGQGYGYTF. The chain joins TRBV4-1 to TRBJ1-2, with a weak D call TRBD1 (6 bases). V was cut by 7 bases and J by 5 bases, with 20 bases left in between. Germline V gives CDR1 MGHRA, CDR2 YSYEKL. This CDR3 is built from 15 residues.

V usage is TRBV5-5 and J usage is TRBJ1-6; D call uncertain. Trimming cost V 5 bases and J 9 bases, with 21 bases left between them. The CDR3 runs to 16 residues. Germline V gene lookup returns CDR1 SGHKS and CDR2 YYEKEE (reference sequence). The CDR3 DNA is TGTGCCAGCAGTCCCCTCCGGGTTTCACCGGGTTCACCCCTCCACTTT. This encodes CASSPLRVSPGSPLHF. Full variable domain (rest looked up from reference TRBV5-5 and TRBJ1-6): DAGVTQSPTHLIKTRGQQVTLRCSPISGHKSVSWYQQVLGQGPQFIFQYYEKEERGRGNFPDRFSARQFPNYSSELNVNALLLGDSALYLCASSPLRVSPGSPLHFGNGTRLTVT.

The chain uses TRBV19 and TRBJ1-2; TRBD1 might be the D (5 bases). The germline gives CDR1 LNHDA, CDR2 SQIVND (reference sequence). V was shortened by 4 bases and J by 7 bases, with 13 bases between the two germline ends. CDR3 length equals 13 residues. The CDR3 reads CASSTQGTGGYTF. The DNA of the CDR3 is TGTGCCAGTAGTACCCAGGGAACGGGTGGCTACACCTTC.

This clone has just a few counts. The chain recombines TRBV18 with TRBJ2-1; the match to TRBD1 covers 9 bases. V shed 4 bases, J shed 8 bases, and the junction held 21 bases outside the gene matches. Per the germline V gene, CDR1 is KGHSH and CDR2 is LQKENI. The CDR3 length is 19 residues. The CDR3 DNA reads as TGTGCCAGCTCACAGGGGACAGGGTTTACGGGTTCGCCATCGGATGAGCAGTTCTTC. Translating it yields CASSQGTGFTGSPSDEQFF.

The chain employs TRBV7-9 and TRBJ2-3, with D possibly matching TRBD2 (6 bases). This CDR3 spans 13 amino acids. From germline, CDR1 is SEHNR and CDR2 FQNEAQ (reference sequence). CDR3 loop: CAKAGGGTDTQYF. The CDR3 DNA is TGTGCGAAGGCCGGGGGTGGAACAGATACGCAGTATTTT.

The V gene is TRBV27, the J gene TRBJ1-2; D may be TRBD1 (6 bases). V dropped 0 bases and J dropped 7 bases, with 9 bases sitting between them. The germline V gene encodes CDR1 MNHEY and CDR2 SMNVEV (reference sequence). There are 13 residues in the CDR3. The CDR3 coding sequence is TGTGCCAGCAGTTTATCCGGGGACATTGGCTACACCTTC. It translates to CASSLSGDIGYTF.

The chain employs TRBV6-5 and TRBJ2-7, with D perhaps TRBD2 (6 bases). Germline CDR1 MNHEY, CDR2 SVGAGI. The CDR3 extends over 13 amino acids. V shed 2 bases and J shed 4 bases, with 9 bases lying between them. The CDR3 reads CASSYRLAYEQYF. The CDR3 region has the DNA TGTGCCAGCAGTTACCGCCTAGCGTACGAGCAGTACTTC.

This clone has more than one count but fewer than ten. The chain couples TRBV3-1 (or the pseudogene TRBV3-2) to TRBJ1-1; D gene ambiguous. This CDR3 region has 12 residues. Trimming took 3 bases from V and 3 from J, leaving 5 bases between them. The germline V gene has CDR1 LGHDT and CDR2 YNNKEL (reference sequence). CDR3 bases: TGTGCCAGCAGCCAGTCGGACACTGAAGCTTTCTTT. It yields the protein CASSQSDTEAFF.

V usage is TRBV5-4 and J usage is TRBJ2-1, with 9 bases fitting TRBD2. The V segment lost 5 bases and the J segment 4 bases; nucleotides outside the gene matches: 7. Germline V gene data show CDR1 as SGHNT and CDR2 as YYREEE (reference sequence). This CDR3 spans 15 amino acids. The CDR3 here is CASRAAGGTYNEQFF. The DNA of the CDR3 is TGTGCCAGCAGAGCGGCGGGGGGGACTTACAATGAGCAGTTCTTC.

The chain recombines TRBV3-1 (or the pseudogene TRBV3-2) with TRBJ1-5; D unresolved. Germline CDR1 and CDR2: LGHDT and YNNKEL (reference sequence). Trimming cost V 3 bases and J 6 bases, with 12 bases left between them. The CDR3 runs 14 residues. The CDR3 loop is CASSHSAASQPQHF. CDR3 nucleotides: TGTGCCAGCAGCCACTCTGCCGCTAGTCAGCCCCAGCATTTT.

The chain uses TRBV7-2 and TRBJ2-7, with a tentative D call TRBD1 (5 bases). The CDR3 spans 16 residues. V was pared by 5 bases and J by 3 bases, with 20 bases between. The germline V gene encodes CDR1 SGHTA and CDR2 FQGNSA. In DNA, the CDR3 is TGTGCCAGCAGCCCCCATTGGTACAGGACAAACTACGAGCAGTACTTC. It is translated as CASSPHWYRTNYEQYF.

This CDR3 is CASSQAWGEETQYF. CDR3 nucleotide sequence: TGCGCCAGCAGCCAAGCTTGGGGGGAGGAGACCCAGTACTTC. The V and J genes are TRBV4-1 and TRBJ2-5; TRBD2 is a possible D gene (6 bases). The CDR3 contains 14 residues. Germline assignment: CDR1 MGHRA and CDR2 YSYEKL. The V end lost 1 base, the J end lost 5 bases, and 11 bases lay between the germline ends.

The chain recombines TRBV4-1 with TRBJ2-1; no reliable D call. Germline lookup yields CDR1 MGHRA and CDR2 YSYEKL. V lost 5 bases, J lost 3 bases, and 11 bases lay in between. The CDR3 runs to 14 residues. CDR3 bases: TGCGCCAGCAGCTCAACTATGGACTACAATGAGCAGTTCTTC. Its protein product is CASSSTMDYNEQFF.

The J gene is TRBJ1-2, the V gene TRBV5-1; no definite D call. Germline V gives CDR1 SGHRS, CDR2 YFSETQ. The CDR3 is 15 residues long. V lost 2 bases, J lost 7 bases, and 18 bases lay in between. The CDR3 here is CASSFLPGVNGGYTF. CDR3 coding DNA: TGCGCCAGCAGCTTCCTCCCCGGGGTAAACGGTGGCTACACCTTC.

A single count supports this clone. The V gene is TRBV29-1, the J gene TRBJ2-2, with 7 positions matching TRBD2. The trim removed 1 base at V and 0 bases at J, leaving 8 bases unmatched. This CDR3 comprises 17 residues. Germline CDR1 and CDR2: SQVTM and ANQGSEA. Written as DNA, the CDR3 is TGCAGCGTTGAAGTTTCCAGCGGGACTTCGAACACCGGGGAGCTGTTTTTT. This encodes CSVEVSSGTSNTGELFF.

This chain joins TRBV29-1 and TRBJ2-3; D may be TRBD1 (5 bases). Trimming pared 1 base from V and 0 bases from J, leaving 8 bases between. Germline loops: CDR1 SQVTM, CDR2 ANQGSEA. The length of the CDR3 is 14 residues. CDR3 sequence: CSVEVGLSTDTQYF. CDR3 bases: TGCAGCGTTGAAGTGGGGCTCAGCACAGATACGCAGTATTTT.

This sequence joins TRBV2 and TRBJ2-1; the match to TRBD2 covers 8 bases. This CDR3 contains 14 residues. V lost 11 bases, J lost 7 bases, and 13 bases stayed unmatched. Germline V gene data show CDR1 as SNHLY and CDR2 as FYNNEI. The CDR3 DNA is TGTGCCTACCCCCGGGGGGGCCTCTTGAATGAGCAGTTCTTC. Its protein is CAYPRGGLLNEQFF. Complete variable domain (other parts from reference TRBV2 and TRBJ2-1): EPEVTQTPSHQVTQMGQEVILRCVPISNHLYFYWYRQILGQKVEFLVSFYNNEISEKSEIFDDQFSVERPDGSNFTLKIRSTKLEDSAMYFCAYPRGGLLNEQFFGPGTRLTVL.

This clone was picked up a small number of times. This chain connects TRBV7-2 to TRBJ2-5; tentative D call: TRBD2 (5 bases). Per germline, CDR1 SGHTA and CDR2 FQGNSA. The CDR3 totals 13 residues. V was clipped by 5 bases and J by 2 bases, with 9 bases between them. The CDR3 DNA follows: TGTGCCAGCAGCATCACTAGGCAAGAGACCCAGTACTTC. Residues: CASSITRQETQYF.

This chain joins TRBV27 and TRBJ1-6, with D hard to call. Deletions cut 5 bases from V and 10 bases from J, with 12 bases between. Germline CDR1 MNHEY, CDR2 SMNVEV (reference sequence). CDR3 length: 13 amino acids. Written as DNA, the CDR3 is TGTGCCAGCAGTCCTCCGGCGGGATCACCCCTCCACTTT. Amino acid sequence: CASSPPAGSPLHF.

This chain's CDR3 is CAPPDRLGQPQHF. In nucleotides, the CDR3 is TGTGCCCCCCCTGACAGGCTCGGGCAGCCCCAGCATTTT. This sequence joins TRBV24-1 and TRBJ1-5; D is possibly TRBD1 (6 bases). The germline gives CDR1 KGHDR, CDR2 SFDVKD. V shed 12 bases and J shed 7 bases, with 18 bases lying between them. CDR3 size: 13 residues.